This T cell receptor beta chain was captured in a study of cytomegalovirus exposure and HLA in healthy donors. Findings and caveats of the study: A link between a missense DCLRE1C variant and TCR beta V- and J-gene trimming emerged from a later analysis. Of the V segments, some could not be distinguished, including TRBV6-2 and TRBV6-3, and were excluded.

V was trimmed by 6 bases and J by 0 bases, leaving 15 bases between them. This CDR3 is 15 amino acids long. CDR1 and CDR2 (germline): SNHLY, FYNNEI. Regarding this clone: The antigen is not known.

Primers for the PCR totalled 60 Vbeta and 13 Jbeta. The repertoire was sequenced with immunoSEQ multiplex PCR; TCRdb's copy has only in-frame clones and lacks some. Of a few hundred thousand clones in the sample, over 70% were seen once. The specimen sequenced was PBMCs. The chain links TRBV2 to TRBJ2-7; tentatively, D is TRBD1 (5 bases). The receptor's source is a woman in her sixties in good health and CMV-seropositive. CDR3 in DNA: TGTGCCAGCAGCACCCCAGGGATAAGCTCCTACGAGCAGTACTTC. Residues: CASSTPGISSYEQYF.